The sequence of this T cell receptor (beta chain) was determined in a study of T cells after yellow fever vaccination. General study findings and limits: Clonotypes appearing in both CD4 and CD8 compartments existed, and their share was small. Clones from primary vaccination mostly reappeared after the booster (roughly 97% CD4, about 88% CD8). Peak timing came faster in the weaker secondary response, day 5 versus 15.

In TCRdb, the 5' RACE reads were re-called with MiXCR into one record per CDR3 protein. The sample includes about 500,000 distinct CDR3 sequences, around 17% of them seen just once. With respect to this clonotype: Its specificity is unknown.

This sequence originates from a man younger than 35 who received the YFV17D yellow fever vaccine. Material: PBMCs, obtained around 5 days after the first yellow fever vaccination.

The CDR3 region has the DNA TGCAGCGTTGCGGGGACAGGGGAGACCCAGTACTTC. Its translation is CSVAGTGETQYF. The chain carries TRBV29-1 and TRBJ2-5; 9 bases fit TRBD1. Germline CDR1 and CDR2: SQVTM and ANQGSEA. The CDR3 runs 12 residues. Unmatched junction bases numbered 2, after V lost 4 bases and J lost 5 bases.